A selection of T cell receptor beta chains follows, all from one sample in a study of cytomegalovirus exposure and HLA in healthy donors. The assay was immunoSEQ multiplex PCR, and TCRdb's table has in-frame clones only and misses some. The table lists 94,000 or so clones, about 70% of them singletons. Sequencing was done on a sample of PBMCs. These TCRs come from a man aged 55 to 69 in good health and CMV-seronegative. Each CDR3 is given with its conserved first and last residue. Fields, in order: clone size, D gene, V gene, J gene, CDR3 DNA, CDR3 protein. The D gene is left open where the match is weak. Size is omitted from some rows. Given values are once, few, many or a class for expanded clones.

NA	NA	TRBV7-2	TRBJ2-1	TGTGCCAGCACCGGGGAGGGGGATCCTAGGAATGAGCAGTTCTTC	CASTGEGDPRNEQFF
once	TRBD1	TRBV6-5	TRBJ2-2	TGTGCCAGCAGACTTACCGGGACAGCTAAATGGGAGCTGTTTTTT	CASRLTGTAKWELFF
NA	TRBD1	TRBV9	TRBJ2-1	TGTGCCAGCAGCGAGGGACAGGGTTTTTCCGGGCAGTTCTTC	CASSEGQGFSGQFF
NA	NA	TRBV6-5	TRBJ2-7	TGTGCCAGCAGTTACGGACAGCCCTACGAGCAGTACTTC	CASSYGQPYEQYF
NA	TRBD1	TRBV7-2	TRBJ2-3	TGTGCCAGCAGCTTTCAGGGGGTTGTCACAGATACGCAGTATTTT	CASSFQGVVTDTQYF
NA	TRBD2	TRBV28	TRBJ2-3	TGTGCCAGCGAACCCCGCGGGGGGTACACAGATACGCAGTATTTT	CASEPRGGYTDTQYF
NA	NA	TRBV5-5	TRBJ2-1	TGTGCCAGCAGCTCGGCCTCGGGACTGGTGGGTGAGCAGTTCTTC	CASSSASGLVGEQFF
few	TRBD1	TRBV14	TRBJ1-3	TGTGCCAGCAGCCAAGCAGGGGGGCCCGGCTCTGGAAACACCATATATTTT	CASSQAGGPGSGNTIYF
NA	TRBD2	TRBV6-5	TRBJ2-1	TGTGCCAGCAGTAAAGGGACTAGCACTGAGCAGTTCTTC	CASSKGTSTEQFF
NA	TRBD1	TRBV28	TRBJ2-7	TGTGCCAGCAGTCCCCCGGGACAGGGGGCATCCGAGCAGTACTTC	CASSPPGQGASEQYF